This TCR beta chain emerged from a study of blood T cell repertoires in COVID-19. Turning to the study itself: PBMCs, B-cell-depleted T cells, or T cells provided the cDNA or gDNA that made up the material.

V lost 3 bases and J 4 bases, leaving 9 bases between the germline ends. Germline values: CDR1 MNHEY, CDR2 SMNVEV (reference sequence). CDR3 size: 14 residues. As processed by the authors: By means of reference gene primer amplification, nucleated cell counts were estimated. Only in-frame clones appear in the TCRdb table, and some are missing; sequencing was by immunoSEQ multiplex PCR. D and trimming were read from the DNA, whereas the V and J calls and clone size are those reported in that table. The data contain approximately 99,000 clones, approximately 88% of them seen just once; the ten biggest clones take up 2.4%.

This rearrangement joins TRBV27 to TRBJ1-4; possibly TRBD1 for D (6 bases). The clonotype was recovered from a human donor in a cohort sampled during active COVID-19. Sequenced material: peripheral blood. CDR3 sequence reads: CASSLTGINEKLFF. DNA for the CDR3: TGTGCCAGCAGTTTGACAGGAATTAATGAAAAACTGTTTTTT.